This is a list of T cell receptor beta chains from one sample in a study of T-cell memory formation after mild COVID-19. MiXCR was run by TCRdb on the 5' RACE reads, yielding one entry per CDR3 protein. The data hold under 250,000 distinct CDR3 sequences, with roughly 14% observed a single time. Sequencing was done on a sample of PBMCs or a T cell subset sorted from them (not recorded which). Source of these receptors: an adult woman who had mild COVID-19 (a few samples of this study predate the infection). Cell type and time point are not known. Each CDR3 is given with its conserved first and last residue. D genes are given only for firm matches. A row's size may be missing; if present it is once, few, many or a size class.

d_gene	v_gene	abundance	j_gene	CDR3nt	CDR3aa
NA	TRBV7-9	many	TRBJ2-5	TGTGCCAGCAGCCCCACATTAGACCAAGAGACCCAGTACTTC	CASSPTLDQETQYF
TRBD1	TRBV12-3/TRBV12-4	few	TRBJ2-7	TGTGCCAGCAGTTTAGGGACAGGGGTACACGAGCAGTACTTC	CASSLGTGVHEQYF
NA	TRBV5-1	NA	TRBJ1-2	TGCGCCAGCAGCTTGGGGGATAAGGATGCCGGCTACACCTTC	CASSLGDKDAGYTF
NA	TRBV30	few	TRBJ1-1	TGTGCCTGGAGTAATTTAGACGCTGAAGCTTTCTTT	CAWSNLDAEAFF
TRBD1	TRBV6-5	few	TRBJ1-1	TGTGCCAGCAGTAACCCCCGGGACAGGGAGACTGAAGCTTTCTTT	CASSNPRDRETEAFF
NA	TRBV23-1	NA	TRBJ2-3	TGCGCCAGCAGTCGGTCGACAGTCCTCACAGATACGCAGTATTTT	CASSRSTVLTDTQYF
TRBD1	TRBV3-1	few	TRBJ2-1	TGTGCCAGCAGCCAAGGACAGGGGGCGATTGGCAATGAGCAGTTCTTC	CASSQGQGAIGNEQFF
TRBD2	TRBV12-3/TRBV12-4	NA	TRBJ2-2	TGTGCCAGCAGTCTCTCTCTCGGGGCGGGGGGCTCTACCGGGGAGCTGTTTTTT	CASSLSLGAGGSTGELFF
TRBD1	TRBV24-1	once	TRBJ2-1	TGTGCCACCAGCGAGACAGGGAAAATGAATGAGCAGTTCTTC	CATSETGKMNEQFF
TRBD1	TRBV7-9	NA	TRBJ1-6	TGTGCCAGCAGCTTGGAGGGGGCGAATTCACCCCTCCACTTT	CASSLEGANSPLHF
TRBD2	TRBV6-5	NA	TRBJ2-1	TGTGCCAGCAGTTCGTCTAGATTTCGTAGCGGGACCCGTTACAATGAGCAGTTCTTC	CASSSSRFRSGTRYNEQFF
NA	TRBV2	NA	TRBJ1-5	TGTGCCAGCAGTTATGACAAGGGCGATCAGCCCCAGCATTTT	CASSYDKGDQPQHF
NA	TRBV7-2	few	TRBJ2-5	TGTGCCAGCAGCTCGCAACCCCTAGTTATCCAAGAGACCCAGTACTTC	CASSSQPLVIQETQYF
NA	TRBV12-3/TRBV12-4	NA	TRBJ2-2	TGTGCCAGCACCTGGGGAGGGAACACCGGGGAGCTGTTTTTT	CASTWGGNTGELFF
TRBD2	TRBV6-5	NA	TRBJ2-1	TGTGCCAGCAGTTATGATGGCGGGAGGAATACCTACAATGAGCAGTTCTTC	CASSYDGGRNTYNEQFF
NA	TRBV24-1	few	TRBJ2-3	TGTGCCACCAGTGAACAGGGAGTACGAGATACGCAGTATTTT	CATSEQGVRDTQYF
TRBD1	TRBV12-3/TRBV12-4	many	TRBJ1-4	TGTGCCAGCAGTTTAAACAGGGGGCGTGAAAAACTGTTTTTT	CASSLNRGREKLFF
NA	TRBV5-1	NA	TRBJ2-3	TGCGCCAGCAGCTTGGGGCGGGTAGGAGGCACAGATACGCAGTATTTT	CASSLGRVGGTDTQYF
NA	TRBV5-1	few	TRBJ2-7	TGCGCCAGCAGGAACGGGGTCTCCTACGAGCAGTACTTC	CASRNGVSYEQYF
TRBD1	TRBV12-3/TRBV12-4	NA	TRBJ1-1	TGTGCCAGCAGTTTACGGACAGGCACGAACACTGAAGCTTTCTTT	CASSLRTGTNTEAFF
TRBD1	TRBV6-5	many	TRBJ1-1	TGTGCCAGCAGTTACCTACAGGGGGTAACTGAAGCTTTCTTT	CASSYLQGVTEAFF
TRBD2	TRBV19	NA	TRBJ2-5	TGTGCCAGTACCGGTTGGACTAGCGGGGGCCAAGAGACCCAGTACTTC	CASTGWTSGGQETQYF
NA	TRBV6-2/TRBV6-3	few	TRBJ2-1	TGTGCCAGCAGTTACGGACGGGGGCGACCCAATGAGCAGTTCTTC	CASSYGRGRPNEQFF
NA	TRBV6-5	NA	TRBJ1-1	TGTGCCAGCAGCCGATTTACAGGGTCCACTGAAGCTTTCTTT	CASSRFTGSTEAFF
TRBD2	TRBV4-1	few	TRBJ2-1	TGCGCCAGCAGCCAAGGTATAGCGGGGGGTTGGTACAATGAGCAGTTCTTC	CASSQGIAGGWYNEQFF
NA	TRBV6-2/TRBV6-3	few	TRBJ2-7	TGTGCCAGCAGTTACTCCTTACCTTACGAGCAGTACTTC	CASSYSLPYEQYF
TRBD1	TRBV11-2	few	TRBJ2-1	TGTGCCAGCAGCTCCGACAGGGGTAGGCAGTTCTTC	CASSSDRGRQFF
NA	TRBV5-6	few	TRBJ1-1	TGTGCCAGCAGCTTGGACAAGGGTAGGGTGAACACTGAAGCTTTCTTT	CASSLDKGRVNTEAFF
TRBD1	TRBV12-3/TRBV12-4	NA	TRBJ2-7	TGTGCCAGCAGTCAAGGACAGGGGAGAAGCTCCTACGAGCAGTACTTC	CASSQGQGRSSYEQYF
TRBD1	TRBV3-1	NA	TRBJ2-1	TGTGCCAGCAGCGCACCGGGACAGGGGGACAATGAGCAGTTCTTC	CASSAPGQGDNEQFF
TRBD2	TRBV5-5	few	TRBJ2-7	TGTGCCAGCAGCCAACTAGCGGGGGTAAGGGAGCAGTACTTC	CASSQLAGVREQYF
NA	TRBV7-8	NA	TRBJ1-1	TGTGCCAGCAGCGCGAAGGTGGGGAACACTGAAGCTTTCTTT	CASSAKVGNTEAFF
TRBD1	TRBV7-2	NA	TRBJ2-1	TGTGCCAGCAGCTTCGGTAAGGGACAGGGGTCTCAGGAGCAGTTCTTC	CASSFGKGQGSQEQFF
NA	TRBV6-5	NA	TRBJ2-1	TGTGCCAGCACCAGCCCTAGTGTGTCCTACAATGAGCAGTTCTTC	CASTSPSVSYNEQFF
TRBD1	TRBV6-2/TRBV6-3	few	TRBJ1-5	TGTGCCAGCAGAGCGACAGGGAAGGTCAATCAGCCCCAGCATTTT	CASRATGKVNQPQHF
NA	TRBV7-3	NA	TRBJ2-6	TGTGCCAGCAGCTTAACTAGCCACCCGGCCAACGTCCTGACTTTC	CASSLTSHPANVLTF
TRBD2	TRBV12-3/TRBV12-4	few	TRBJ2-1	TGTGCCAGCAGTTTAGGACTAGCGATCAATGAGCAGTTCTTC	CASSLGLAINEQFF
NA	TRBV4-2	once	TRBJ1-5	TGTGCCAGCAGCCAAGGCCCAGGGAGGGAAAATCAGCCCCAGCATTTT	CASSQGPGRENQPQHF
TRBD2	TRBV20-1	NA	TRBJ2-1	TGCAGTGCTCCTCTCTGTGGCGGACTAGCGGGAAATTGTGAGCAGTTCTTC	CSAPLCGGLAGNCEQFF
TRBD1	TRBV18	once	TRBJ1-2	TGTGCCAGCTCTCAGTGGACAGGGCAGGATGGCTACACCTTC	CASSQWTGQDGYTF
NA	TRBV12-3/TRBV12-4	many	TRBJ1-1	TGTGCCAGCAGCCTGGGTCTGGGTGAAGCTTTCTTT	CASSLGLGEAFF
NA	TRBV9	few	TRBJ1-4	TGTGCCAGCAGCGCTTATACTACAGGTCAGAGGGAAAAACTGTTTTTT	CASSAYTTGQREKLFF
TRBD1	TRBV7-6	few	TRBJ2-7	TGTGCCAGCAGCTTAGTACCGACAGGGAGCTCCTACGAGCAGTACTTC	CASSLVPTGSSYEQYF
TRBD2	TRBV20-1	NA	TRBJ2-3	TGCAGTGCTAGAGCCGGGACTAGCAGTGGCGATACGCAGTATTTT	CSARAGTSSGDTQYF
TRBD2	TRBV27	few	TRBJ2-3	TGTGCCAGCAGTCTCATACCAACTAGCGGGAGCACAGATACGCAGTATTTT	CASSLIPTSGSTDTQYF
NA	TRBV3-1	many	TRBJ2-3	TGTGCCAGCAGCCGAAGGGAGGATACGCAGTATTTT	CASSRREDTQYF
TRBD1	TRBV24-1	few	TRBJ2-3	TGTGCCACCAGGACTGGACAGGGGGCAGATACGCAGTATTTT	CATRTGQGADTQYF
NA	TRBV29-1	NA	TRBJ1-1	TGCAGCGTTGCCCAACAGCTCGAGGGTGAAGCTTTCTTT	CSVAQQLEGEAFF
NA	TRBV5-1	NA	TRBJ2-7	TGCGCCAGCAGCCCCGGACACCCCCAGGGCGAGCAGTACTTC	CASSPGHPQGEQYF
TRBD1	TRBV18	NA	TRBJ1-2	TGTGCCAGCTCACCGACAGGGGGCTCTAACTATGGCTACACCTTC	CASSPTGGSNYGYTF
TRBD2	TRBV6-5	NA	TRBJ2-1	TGTGCCAGCAGTTACTCACTAGCGGGGGCGTATGAGCAGTTCTTC	CASSYSLAGAYEQFF